These 10 T cell receptor beta chains originate from one sample sequenced in a study of cytomegalovirus exposure and HLA in healthy donors. It was with 60 Vbeta and 13 Jbeta primers that the PCR ran. The protocol was immunoSEQ multiplex PCR, while the TCRdb copy is restricted to in-frame clones and leaves out a portion. The sample records 100,000 to 150,000 clones, roughly 78% being singletons. The sequencing input was PBMCs. The receptors shown here come from a woman aged 40 to 50 in good health and CMV-seronegative.

The rearrangement uses TRBV27 and TRBJ1-1; D may be TRBD1 (5 bases). CDR3 length equals 15 residues. Germline CDR1 is MNHEY and CDR2 is SMNVEV (reference sequence). V was clipped by 0 bases and J by 2 bases, with 10 bases between them. CDR3 region: CASSLSAGLNTEAFF. The DNA for the CDR3 is TGTGCCAGCAGTTTATCGGCAGGGTTAAACACTGAAGCTTTCTTT.

This rearrangement joins TRBV11-2 to TRBJ1-1; 10 nucleotides line up with TRBD1. V lost 1 base to trimming and J lost 2 bases; unmatched junction nucleotides: 7. This CDR3 has 17 amino acids. Looked up from germline, CDR1 is SGHAT and CDR2 is FQNNGV. The CDR3: CASSLAPGQGPNTEAFF. In DNA form, the CDR3 reads TGTGCCAGCAGCTTAGCACCGGGACAGGGGCCCAACACTGAAGCTTTCTTT.

The chain couples TRBV23-1 to TRBJ2-5, with 9 bases identical to TRBD1. The DNA end favors TRBJ2-7, so the J call may be wrong. TRBV23-1 has ORF status, its function being uncertain. The CDR3 sequence is 14 residues long. CDR3: CASSHRDRDYEQYF. The DNA for the CDR3 is TGCGCCAGCAGTCATCGGGACAGGGACTACGAGCAGTACTTC.

The chain recombines TRBV5-1 with TRBJ1-4; D is unresolved. Germline CDR1 reads SGHRS; CDR2 reads YFSETQ. Trimming took off 0 bases at V and 7 bases at J, with 10 bases between the two ends. This CDR3 spans 14 amino acids. CDR3 in DNA: TGCGCCAGCAGCTTGGTTGGAGGGTTTGAAAAACTGTTTTTT. Translation gives CASSLVGGFEKLFF. Drawing the rest from reference TRBV5-1 and TRBJ1-4, the complete variable domain is KAGVTQTPRYLIKTRGQQVTLSCSPISGHRSVSWYQQTPGQGLQFLFEYFSETQRNKGNFPGRFSGRQFSNSRSEMNVSTLELGDSALYLCASSLVGGFEKLFFGSGTQLSVL.

V and J are TRBV28 and TRBJ1-1, with 9 bases lining up with TRBD1. The germline V gene encodes CDR1 MDHEN and CDR2 SYDVKM. The junction had 16 bases not matched to a gene; V was cut back by 6 bases and J by 5 bases. There are 17 residues in the CDR3. CDR3 nucleotides: TGTGCCAGCAGCCGAATAACTCACAGGGGGCAGATAACTGAAGCTTTCTTT. It yields the protein CASSRITHRGQITEAFF.

In this sample, this clone turned up a few times. DNA for the CDR3: TGTGCCAGCAGTTACGATCCCACAGGGGGAACTAGTGAAGCTTTCTTT. Its protein is CASSYDPTGGTSEAFF. The chain is built from TRBV6-5 and TRBJ1-1; TRBD1 agrees at 8 bases. CDR1 MNHEY and CDR2 SVGAGI come from the germline V gene. The CDR3 contains 16 residues. V gave up 2 bases and J gave up 7 bases; unmatched junction bases: 12.

A few counts support this clone. The chain recombines TRBV5-1 with TRBJ1-2; 8 nucleotides agree with TRBD1. This CDR3 has 13 amino acids. Germline CDR1 and CDR2: SGHRS and YFSETQ. V lost 7 bases and J lost 4; bases outside the gene matches: 6. The CDR3 loop reads CASGETGVYGYTF. CDR3 in DNA: TGCGCCAGCGGCGAGACAGGGGTCTATGGCTACACCTTC.

This clone was counted only a few times. The chain links TRBV6-1 to TRBJ1-1, with TRBD1 as a possible D gene (5 bases). V lost 6 bases and J 5 bases, leaving 10 bases between the germline ends. This CDR3 has 12 amino acids. From germline, CDR1 is MNHNS and CDR2 SASEGT. CDR3 coding DNA: TGTGCCAGCAGAGTCCAGGGAACTGAAGCTTTCTTT. Its protein is CASRVQGTEAFF.

The chain combines TRBV9 with TRBJ1-3; tentatively, D is TRBD1 (5 bases). The length of the CDR3 is 13 residues. CDR1 and CDR2 (germline): SGDLS, YYNGEE. Deletions cut 3 bases from V and 8 bases from J, with 12 bases between. CDR3 amino acids: CASSEGTWDTIYF. The CDR3 DNA follows: TGTGCCAGCAGCGAGGGGACTTGGGACACCATATATTTT. The full variable domain, its missing parts supplied by reference TRBV9 and TRBJ1-3, is DSGVTQTPKHLITATGQRVTLRCSPRSGDLSVYWYQQSLDQGLQFLIQYYNGEERAKGNILERFSAQQFPDLHSELNLSSLELGDSALYFCASSEGTWDTIYFGEGSWLTVV.

The chain recombines TRBV18 with TRBJ2-5; D perhaps matches TRBD1 (6 bases). CDR3 length: 14 amino acids. V gave up 2 bases and J gave up 5 bases, with 12 bases separating them. Germline V CDR1 and CDR2: KGHSH, LQKENI. In DNA, the CDR3 is TGTGCCAGCTCACCAGGTCTAGGGGGTGAGACCCAGTACTTC. This gives the protein CASSPGLGGETQYF.